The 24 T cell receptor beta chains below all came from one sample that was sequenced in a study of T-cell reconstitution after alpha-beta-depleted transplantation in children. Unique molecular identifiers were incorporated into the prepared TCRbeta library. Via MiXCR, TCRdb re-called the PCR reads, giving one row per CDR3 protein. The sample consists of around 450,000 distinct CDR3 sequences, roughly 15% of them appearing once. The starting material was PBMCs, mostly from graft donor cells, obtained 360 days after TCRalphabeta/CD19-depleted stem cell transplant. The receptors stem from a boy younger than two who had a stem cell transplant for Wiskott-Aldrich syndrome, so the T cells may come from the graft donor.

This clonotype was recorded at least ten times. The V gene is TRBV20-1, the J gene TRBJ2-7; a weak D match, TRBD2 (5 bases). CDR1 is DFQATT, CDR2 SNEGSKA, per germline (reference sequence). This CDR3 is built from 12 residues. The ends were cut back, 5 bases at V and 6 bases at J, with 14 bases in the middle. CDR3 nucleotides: TGCAGTGCTGGAACTAGAATTGGCGAGCAGTACTTC. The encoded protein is CSAGTRIGEQYF.

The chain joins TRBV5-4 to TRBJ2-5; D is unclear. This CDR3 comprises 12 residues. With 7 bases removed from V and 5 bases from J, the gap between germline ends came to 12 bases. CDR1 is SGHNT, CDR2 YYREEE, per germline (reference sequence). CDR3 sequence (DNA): TGTGCCAGCGTCGACTCGATGGAGACCCAGTACTTC. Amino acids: CASVDSMETQYF.

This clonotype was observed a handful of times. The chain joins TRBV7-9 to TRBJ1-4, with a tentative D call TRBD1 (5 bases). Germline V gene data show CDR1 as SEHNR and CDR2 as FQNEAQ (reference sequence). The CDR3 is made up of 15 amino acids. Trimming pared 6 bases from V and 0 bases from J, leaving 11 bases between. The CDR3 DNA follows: TGTGCCAGCAGTTTGTCGACAGCAACTAATGAAAAACTGTTTTTT. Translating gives CASSLSTATNEKLFF.

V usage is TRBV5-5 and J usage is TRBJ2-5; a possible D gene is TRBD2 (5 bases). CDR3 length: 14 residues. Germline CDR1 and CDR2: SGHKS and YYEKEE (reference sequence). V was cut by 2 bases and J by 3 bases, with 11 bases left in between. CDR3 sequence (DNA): TGTGCCAGCAGCTTAGGATTCGGGGAAGAGACCCAGTACTTC. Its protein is CASSLGFGEETQYF.

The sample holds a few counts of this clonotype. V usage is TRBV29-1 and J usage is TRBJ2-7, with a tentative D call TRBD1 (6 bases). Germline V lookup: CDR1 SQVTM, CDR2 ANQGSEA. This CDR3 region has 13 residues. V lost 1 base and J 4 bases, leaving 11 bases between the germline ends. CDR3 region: CSVEANRVYEQYF. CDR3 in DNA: TGCAGCGTTGAAGCCAACAGGGTTTACGAGCAGTACTTC.

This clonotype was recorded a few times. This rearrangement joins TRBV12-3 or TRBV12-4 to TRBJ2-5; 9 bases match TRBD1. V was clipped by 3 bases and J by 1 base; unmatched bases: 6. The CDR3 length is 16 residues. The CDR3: CASSLGQGWGQETQYF. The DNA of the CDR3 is TGTGCCAGCAGTTTGGGACAGGGATGGGGCCAAGAGACCCAGTACTTC.

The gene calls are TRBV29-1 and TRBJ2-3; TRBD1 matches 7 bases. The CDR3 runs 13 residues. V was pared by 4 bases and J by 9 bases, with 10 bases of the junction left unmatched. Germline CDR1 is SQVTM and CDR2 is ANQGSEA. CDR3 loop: CSVGGKGAGTQYF. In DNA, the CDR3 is TGCAGCGTTGGCGGAAAGGGGGCGGGCACGCAGTATTTT.

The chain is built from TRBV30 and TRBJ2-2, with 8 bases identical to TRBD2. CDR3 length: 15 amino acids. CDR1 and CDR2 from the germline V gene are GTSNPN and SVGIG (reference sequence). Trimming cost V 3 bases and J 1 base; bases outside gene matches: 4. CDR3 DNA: TGTGCCTGGAGGTTAGCGGGAAAGAACACCGGGGAGCTGTTTTTT. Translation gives CAWRLAGKNTGELFF.

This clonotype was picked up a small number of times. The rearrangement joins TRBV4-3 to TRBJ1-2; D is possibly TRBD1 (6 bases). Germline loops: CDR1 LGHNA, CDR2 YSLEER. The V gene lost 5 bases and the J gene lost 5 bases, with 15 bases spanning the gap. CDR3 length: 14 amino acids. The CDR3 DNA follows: TGCGCCAGCAGCTCGACCGACAGGAGGTATGGCTACACCTTC. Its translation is CASSSTDRRYGYTF.

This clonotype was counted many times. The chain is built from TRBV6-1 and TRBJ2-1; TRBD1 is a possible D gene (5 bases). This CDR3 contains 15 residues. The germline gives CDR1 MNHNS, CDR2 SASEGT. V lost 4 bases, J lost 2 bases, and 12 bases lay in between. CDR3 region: CASSVGAGPYNEQFF. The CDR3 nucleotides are TGTGCCAGCAGTGTAGGGGCAGGGCCCTACAATGAGCAGTTCTTC.

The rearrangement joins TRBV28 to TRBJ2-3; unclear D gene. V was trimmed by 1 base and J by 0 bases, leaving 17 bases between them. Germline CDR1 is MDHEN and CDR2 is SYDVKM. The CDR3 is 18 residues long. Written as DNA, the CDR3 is TGTGCCAGCAGTTTATTCCTACATCGCCTTTTTAGCACAGATACGCAGTATTTT. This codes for CASSLFLHRLFSTDTQYF.

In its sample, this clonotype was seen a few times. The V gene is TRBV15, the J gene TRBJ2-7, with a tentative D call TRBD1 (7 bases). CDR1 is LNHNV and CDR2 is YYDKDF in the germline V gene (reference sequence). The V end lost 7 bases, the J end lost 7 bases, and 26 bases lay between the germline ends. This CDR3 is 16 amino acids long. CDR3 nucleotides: TGTGCCACCAAGCACCGGGGGACAGTCCCTGGCGGGGAGCAGTACTTC. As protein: CATKHRGTVPGGEQYF.

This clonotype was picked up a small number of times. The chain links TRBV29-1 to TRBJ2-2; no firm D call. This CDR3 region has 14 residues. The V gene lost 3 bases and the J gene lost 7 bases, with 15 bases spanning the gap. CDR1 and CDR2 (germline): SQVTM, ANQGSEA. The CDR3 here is CSVETGTFFGELFF. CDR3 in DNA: TGCAGCGTTGAGACTGGAACCTTTTTCGGGGAGCTGTTTTTT.

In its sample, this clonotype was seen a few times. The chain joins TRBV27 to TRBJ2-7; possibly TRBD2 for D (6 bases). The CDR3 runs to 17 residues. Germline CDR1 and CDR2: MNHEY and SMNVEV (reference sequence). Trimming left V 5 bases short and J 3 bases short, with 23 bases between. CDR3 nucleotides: TGTGCCAGCAGTCTCCAACGTTCCGGGACTTACCTCTACGAGCAGTACTTC. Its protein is CASSLQRSGTYLYEQYF.

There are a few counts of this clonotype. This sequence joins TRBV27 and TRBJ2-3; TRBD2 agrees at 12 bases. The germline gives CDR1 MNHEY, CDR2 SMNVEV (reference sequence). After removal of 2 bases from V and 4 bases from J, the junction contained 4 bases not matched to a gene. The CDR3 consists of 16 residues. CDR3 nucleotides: TGTGCCAGCAGTTTACTAGCGGGGGGGCGCGCAGATACGCAGTATTTT. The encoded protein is CASSLLAGGRADTQYF.

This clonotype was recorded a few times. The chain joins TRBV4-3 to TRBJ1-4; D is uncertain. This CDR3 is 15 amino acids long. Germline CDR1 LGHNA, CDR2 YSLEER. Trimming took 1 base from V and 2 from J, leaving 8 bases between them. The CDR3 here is CASSQGRRTNEKLFF. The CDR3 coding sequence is TGCGCCAGCAGCCAAGGTCGGAGGACTAATGAAAAACTGTTTTTT.

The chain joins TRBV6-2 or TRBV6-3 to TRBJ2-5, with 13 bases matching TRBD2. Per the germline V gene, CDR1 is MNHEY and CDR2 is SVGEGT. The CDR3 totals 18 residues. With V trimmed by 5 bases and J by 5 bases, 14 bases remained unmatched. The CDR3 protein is CASSLIPRTSGRRETQYF. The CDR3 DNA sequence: TGTGCCAGCAGTCTGATCCCCAGGACTAGCGGGAGACGGGAGACCCAGTACTTC.

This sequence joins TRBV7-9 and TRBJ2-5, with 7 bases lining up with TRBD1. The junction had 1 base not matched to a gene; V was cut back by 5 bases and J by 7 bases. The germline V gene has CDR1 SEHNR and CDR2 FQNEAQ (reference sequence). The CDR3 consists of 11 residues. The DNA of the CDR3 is TGTGCCAGCAGCGGACAGGTGACCCAGTACTTC. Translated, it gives CASSGQVTQYF.

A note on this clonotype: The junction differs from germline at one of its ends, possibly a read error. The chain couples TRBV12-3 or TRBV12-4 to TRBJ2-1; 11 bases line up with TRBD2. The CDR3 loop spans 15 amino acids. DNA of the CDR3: TGTGCCAGCAGATTAGCGGGAGGGCCTTTTAATGAGCAGTTCTTC. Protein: CASRLAGGPFNEQFF.

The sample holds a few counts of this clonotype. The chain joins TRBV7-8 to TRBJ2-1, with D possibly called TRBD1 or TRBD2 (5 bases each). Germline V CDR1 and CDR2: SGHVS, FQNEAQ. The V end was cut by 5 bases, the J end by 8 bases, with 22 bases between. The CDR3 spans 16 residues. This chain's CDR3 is CASSPRRVGAGHEQFF. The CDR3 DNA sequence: TGTGCCAGCAGCCCACGGCGGGTTGGGGCGGGTCATGAGCAGTTCTTC. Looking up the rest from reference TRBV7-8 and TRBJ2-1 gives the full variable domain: GAGVSQSPRYKVAKRGQDVALRCDPISGHVSLFWYQQALGQGPEFLTYFQNEAQLDKSGLPSDRFFAERPEGSVSTLKIQRTQQEDSAVYLCASSPRRVGAGHEQFFGPGTRLTVL.

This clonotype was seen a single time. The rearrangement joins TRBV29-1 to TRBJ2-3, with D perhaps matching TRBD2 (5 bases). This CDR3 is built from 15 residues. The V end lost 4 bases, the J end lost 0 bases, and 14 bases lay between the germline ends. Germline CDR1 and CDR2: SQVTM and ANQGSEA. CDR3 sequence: CSVGGLKLSTDTQYF. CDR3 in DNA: TGCAGCGTTGGAGGGCTCAAGTTAAGCACAGATACGCAGTATTTT.

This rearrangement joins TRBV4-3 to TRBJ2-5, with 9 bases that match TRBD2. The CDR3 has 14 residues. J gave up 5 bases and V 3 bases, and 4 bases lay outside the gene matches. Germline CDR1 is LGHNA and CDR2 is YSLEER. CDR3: CASSHGTSSETQYF. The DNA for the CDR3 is TGCGCCAGCAGCCACGGGACTAGCAGTGAGACCCAGTACTTC.

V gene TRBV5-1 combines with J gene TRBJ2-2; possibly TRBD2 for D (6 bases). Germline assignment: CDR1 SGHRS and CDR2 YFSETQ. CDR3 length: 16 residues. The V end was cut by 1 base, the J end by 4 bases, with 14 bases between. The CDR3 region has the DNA TGCGCCAGCAGCTTGTACGTAGCGGAACTCACCGGGGAGCTGTTTTTT. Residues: CASSLYVAELTGELFF.

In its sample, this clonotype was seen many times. DNA of the CDR3: TGTGCCAGCAGGGTCCCGCCCGGCCTTACGCAGTATTTT. Its protein product is CASRVPPGLTQYF. The gene calls are TRBV7-2 and TRBJ2-3; D gene uncertain. The CDR3 loop spans 13 amino acids. Per germline, CDR1 SGHTA and CDR2 FQGNSA. The V end lost 6 bases, the J end lost 8 bases, and 15 bases lay between the germline ends.